This T cell receptor (beta chain) was obtained from a study of T cell responses to AZD1222 COVID-19 vaccine. Findings and limits, study-wide: Clonal diversity was possibly underestimated; the donors were predominantly white British and more often female.

This CDR3 contains 17 residues. Unmatched junction bases numbered 11, after V lost 5 bases and J lost 4 bases. CDR1 and CDR2 (germline): LNHDA, SQIVND (reference sequence). TCRdb's copy holds only in-frame clones and misses some; the assay was immunoSEQ multiplex PCR. The table includes some 180,000 clones, 80% to 95% detected once. About this clone itself: Antigen specificity is unknown.

The specimen comprised peripheral blood, sampled 28 days after the second AZD1222 dose. The chain uses TRBV19 and TRBJ2-3; 11 positions agree with TRBD2. The clonotype comes from an adult who received the AZD1222 COVID-19 vaccine. The CDR3 DNA reads as TGTGCCAGTAGTCAATCCGGACTAGCGGGCACCCCAGATACGCAGTATTTT. Encoded protein: CASSQSGLAGTPDTQYF. Full variable domain (outside the CDR3, taken from reference TRBV19 and TRBJ2-3): DGGITQSPKYLFRKEGQNVTLSCEQNLNHDAMYWYRQDPGQGLRLIYYSQIVNDFQKGDIAEGYSVSREKKESFPLTVTSAQKNPTAFYLCASSQSGLAGTPDTQYFGPGTRLTVL.